This T cell receptor (beta chain) was identified in a study of blood T cell repertoires in COVID-19 (dated by TCRdb to 2019 to 2021). The study in broad terms: Samples covering the acute and convalescent phases of COVID-19 were provided by collaborators in the United States, Italy and Spain. Deeply sampled blood TCRbeta repertoires from subjects exposed to, actively infected with, or recovered from COVID-19 were included in the dataset. Nearly every sample came with metadata listing a de-identified subject ID, COVID-19 status, age in years and sex. The prospective study material was composed of cDNA or gDNA derived from T cells, B-cell-depleted T cells, or PBMCs. The repertoires were made available in a free public database intended to serve as a resource for research on the immune response to SARS-CoV-2. Samples came from the ongoing ImmuneRACE study (first 160 participants) plus 1,254 subjects from 6 global collaborators. Where HLA class I and class II types were available, the types were taken from metadata supplied by the sample provider, not from assay-based typing. Here is what the overall study found, with its caveats: Clinical and demographic metadata were provided uncurated, with the amount varying by source and participant.

From V the trimming removes 0 bases and from J it removes 1 base, while the gene matches leave 3 bases of the junction unaccounted for. From cysteine to phenylalanine, the CDR3 is 15 amino acids long. The kept DNA is CDR3 alone, 45 bases in frame from the first base. CDR1 and CDR2, per the germline V gene (reference sequence), are SGHNT and YYREEE. As for this clone: The target of this receptor is not known. No base qualities exist here, and no much larger clone lies one base off it.

The immunoSEQ Assay, a bias-controlled multiplex PCR, was used to amplify TCRbeta CDR3 regions from genomic DNA. The original pipeline was this. Within the assay, amplification of reference gene primers was used to estimate how many nucleated cells each sample contained. To quantify the absolute abundance of each unique TCRbeta CDR3 rearrangement, sequence reads were collapsed and filtered. For each sample, productive Simpson clonality was calculated as the square root of Simpson's diversity index over productive rearrangements. The clones in this table, taken by TCRdb from immuneACCESS, are in-frame only. Not every clone is retained; where verified, under half of the shortfall comes from an unresolved V gene, and the cause of the rest is unknown. V, J and clone size reflect that table, while D and trimming were determined from the DNA. The sample table records tens of thousands of clones; approximately 78% of these occur just once. The top ten hold 3% to 4.5% of the sample.

Participants in the prospective study were aged 18 to 89 years, lived in under 30 United States geographic areas, and enrolled through a virtual design. In the prospective study, cohorts were assigned on the basis of participant-reported clinical history obtained from a screening survey and a study questionnaire. In the prospective study, whole blood, serum and a nasopharyngeal or oropharyngeal swab were collected from each participant by mobile phlebotomists. Participants in the prospective study had the option to provide additional blood draws and questionnaires over an approximately 2-month period. Before DNA extraction, blood samples from the prospective study were shipped at room temperature or frozen.

Rearrangement joined TRBV5-4 to TRBJ2-7; TRBD2 fits 8 bases in the junction. This sequence was found in a woman aged 40 to 50 with acute COVID-19. The sample consisted of PBMCs or T cells enriched from blood (not recorded which). The bases read TGTGCCAGCAGCTTGGGGGCGGGAGGATCCTACGAGCAGTACTTC. Its translation reads: CASSLGAGGSYEQYF.